This TCR beta chain comes out of a study of molecular identifiers for immune sequencing clone quantification. Study-wide results and limits: Clone sizes that are highly expanded could be underestimated when identical TCR molecules share a barcode. In naive cells, clones above 20 RNA copies held under 1% of molecules, whereas in effector cells they held over 97%.

This clonotype showed up just a few times. Its target is unknown. Germline CDR1 reads ENHRY; CDR2 reads SYGVKD. Losses at the gene ends were 6 bases for V and 0 bases for J; bases not matched to a gene: 6. The CDR3 length is 15 residues. TCRdb re-called the PCR reads with MiXCR, one entry per CDR3 protein. The repertoire consists of 35,000 to 40,000 distinct CDR3 sequences, with about 19% occurring once and the leading ten covering roughly 0.99%. Naive CD8 T cell sorting was performed on the CD8+CD4-CCR7+CD45RA+ phenotype. This TCR was sampled from a human donor in good health. Some libraries in this study had Jurkat cell RNA spiked in. The genes are TRBV10-3 and TRBJ2-5; TRBD1 matches 8 bases. Input material: naive CD8+ T cells from blood, with Jurkat cell RNA spiked in. Documented subset: FACS-sorted CD8+CD4-CCR7+CD45RA+ naive T cells. CDR3 sequence (DNA): TGTGCCATCAGCGGGAACAGGGGGTACCAAGAGACCCAGTACTTC. This gives the protein CAISGNRGYQETQYF.